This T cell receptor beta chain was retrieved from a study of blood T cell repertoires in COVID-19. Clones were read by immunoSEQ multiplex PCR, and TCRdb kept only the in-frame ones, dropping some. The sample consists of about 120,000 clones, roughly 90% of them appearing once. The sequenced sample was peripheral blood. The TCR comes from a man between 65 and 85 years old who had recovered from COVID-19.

The CDR3 is CASSLAGLNSPLHF. CDR3 in DNA: TGTGCCAGCAGTCTGGCAGGGCTAAATTCACCCCTCCACTTT. The rearrangement links TRBV28 to TRBJ1-6; perhaps TRBD1 as D (5 bases). Germline V gives CDR1 MDHEN, CDR2 SYDVKM. Trimming stripped 5 bases from V and 7 bases from J, with 12 bases between. The length of the CDR3 is 14 residues.